These T cell receptor beta chains were read from a single sample in a study of cytomegalovirus exposure and HLA in healthy donors. Data came from immunoSEQ multiplex PCR; TCRdb stores just in-frame clones and leaves some out. Of about 150,000 clones in the sample, nearly 80% are singletons; the top ten hold about 13%. Sequences were obtained from PBMCs. These receptor sequences come from a man younger than 45 in good health and CMV-seropositive. CDR3s include the opening cysteine and the closing phenylalanine or tryptophan. Each record gives: clone size, J gene, V gene, D gene, CDR3 DNA, CDR3 protein. The D gene is left open where the match is weak. Not all rows give a size; the values are once, few, many and, for expanded clones, a class.

clone_size: NA
j_call: TRBJ2-7
v_call: TRBV5-4
d_call: NA
cdr3_nt: TGTGCCAGCAGCAGGGGCAGGAGCTCCTACGAGCAGTACTTC
cdr3_aa: CASSRGRSSYEQYF

clone_size: NA
j_call: TRBJ2-5
v_call: TRBV9
d_call: TRBD2
cdr3_nt: TGTGCCAGCAGCGTAACTAGCGGGCCTCAAGAGACCCAGTACTTC
cdr3_aa: CASSVTSGPQETQYF

clone_size: NA
j_call: TRBJ1-1
v_call: TRBV6-6
d_call: TRBD1
cdr3_nt: TGTGCCAGCAGTTACGGGACAGGGATGAACACTGAAGCTTTCTTT
cdr3_aa: CASSYGTGMNTEAFF

clone_size: NA
j_call: TRBJ2-3
v_call: TRBV19
d_call: TRBD2
cdr3_nt: TGTGCCAGTAGTCTGTCGGGAGGGCAGGATACGCAGTATTTT
cdr3_aa: CASSLSGGQDTQYF

clone_size: NA
j_call: TRBJ2-5
v_call: TRBV2
d_call: NA
cdr3_nt: TGTGCCAGCAGTGAAGATTCTTGGGCGCCCCCCGGGACCCAGTACTTC
cdr3_aa: CASSEDSWAPPGTQYF

clone_size: NA
j_call: TRBJ1-6
v_call: TRBV28
d_call: NA
cdr3_nt: TGTGCCAGCAGTTTGCCAGGGATACGTAATTCACCCCTCCACTTT
cdr3_aa: CASSLPGIRNSPLHF

clone_size: NA
j_call: TRBJ1-1
v_call: TRBV19
d_call: NA
cdr3_nt: TGTGCCAGTAGTTTTCTAGACACTGAAGCTTTCTTT
cdr3_aa: CASSFLDTEAFF

clone_size: NA
j_call: TRBJ2-7
v_call: TRBV7-8
d_call: TRBD2
cdr3_nt: TGTGCCAGCAGCCCCGGGACTAGCGGAGGCTACGAGCAGTACTTC
cdr3_aa: CASSPGTSGGYEQYF

clone_size: few
j_call: TRBJ2-5
v_call: TRBV18
d_call: TRBD2
cdr3_nt: TGTGCCAGCTCACCATCGGTAGCGGGAGAGACCCAGTACTTC
cdr3_aa: CASSPSVAGETQYF

clone_size: NA
j_call: TRBJ2-7
v_call: TRBV10-2
d_call: TRBD2
cdr3_nt: TGCGCCAGCAGTGAGCTTGGGACTAACTACGAGCAGTACTTC
cdr3_aa: CASSELGTNYEQYF

clone_size: NA
j_call: TRBJ1-3
v_call: TRBV9
d_call: NA
cdr3_nt: TGTGCCAGCAGCGCCACAGGGTACTCTGGAAACACCATATATTTT
cdr3_aa: CASSATGYSGNTIYF

clone_size: NA
j_call: TRBJ1-1
v_call: TRBV28
d_call: TRBD1
cdr3_nt: TGTGCCAGCAGTCTTAGGGCAGGGGGCTCCACTGAAGCTTTCTTT
cdr3_aa: CASSLRAGGSTEAFF

clone_size: NA
j_call: TRBJ2-6
v_call: TRBV5-5
d_call: NA
cdr3_nt: TGTGCCAGCAGCTTGGGCAGGCCTGGGGCCAACGTCCTGACTTTC
cdr3_aa: CASSLGRPGANVLTF

clone_size: few
j_call: TRBJ2-7
v_call: TRBV7-9
d_call: TRBD1
cdr3_nt: TGTGCCAGCAGCTCACGGGACAGGGATGCCTACGAGCAGTACTTC
cdr3_aa: CASSSRDRDAYEQYF

clone_size: NA
j_call: TRBJ2-5
v_call: TRBV7-8
d_call: NA
cdr3_nt: TGTGCCAGCAGCTTAGGGTCAGGAAAAGAGACCCAGTACTTC
cdr3_aa: CASSLGSGKETQYF

clone_size: once
j_call: TRBJ2-1
v_call: TRBV5-4
d_call: NA
cdr3_nt: TGTGCCAGCAGCCTAGGGACTGCGTACTCCACCTACAATGAGCAGTTCTTC
cdr3_aa: CASSLGTAYSTYNEQFF

clone_size: NA
j_call: TRBJ1-5
v_call: TRBV28
d_call: TRBD1
cdr3_nt: TGTGCCAGCAGACTGCAGGGGGCAGGGCAGCCCCAGCATTTT
cdr3_aa: CASRLQGAGQPQHF

clone_size: NA
j_call: TRBJ1-5
v_call: TRBV28
d_call: NA
cdr3_nt: TGTGCCAGCATTGCAGGGTTCAATCAGCCCCAGCATTTT
cdr3_aa: CASIAGFNQPQHF